The 21 T cell receptor beta chains below come from one sample, sequenced in a study of blood T cell repertoires in COVID-19. Clones were sequenced by immunoSEQ multiplex PCR, and TCRdb holds only the in-frame ones, with some missing. The table includes about 32,000 clones, roughly 90% detected once. Sequencing was carried out using peripheral blood. These receptors all stem from a man in his 60s with acute or convalescent COVID-19.

The V gene is TRBV19, the J gene TRBJ2-1; a possible D gene is TRBD1 (6 bases). Trimming cost V 5 bases and J 6 bases, with 17 bases left between them. The CDR3 totals 15 residues. CDR1 is LNHDA and CDR2 is SQIVND in the germline V gene (reference sequence). The CDR3 DNA follows: TGTGCCAGTAGTCCGGGACACTCTCTTTCCAATGAGCAGTTCTTC. Its protein is CASSPGHSLSNEQFF. The whole variable domain, filled in from reference TRBV19 and TRBJ2-1, reads DGGITQSPKYLFRKEGQNVTLSCEQNLNHDAMYWYRQDPGQGLRLIYYSQIVNDFQKGDIAEGYSVSREKKESFPLTVTSAQKNPTAFYLCASSPGHSLSNEQFFGPGTRLTVL.

The gene calls are TRBV19 and TRBJ2-4; 8 bases fit TRBD1. J lost 0 bases, V lost 6 bases, and 16 bases had no gene match. The V gene's germline CDR1 is LNHDA and CDR2 SQIVND (reference sequence). The CDR3 contains 19 residues. CDR3 loop: CASSQGAMRQGRAKNIQYF. The DNA of the CDR3 is TGTGCCAGTAGCCAGGGGGCGATGAGACAGGGAAGAGCCAAAAACATTCAGTACTTC.

The sample holds a few counts of this clone. This sequence joins TRBV4-1 and TRBJ2-1; D might be TRBD2 (6 bases). The CDR3 has 16 residues. Between the trimmed V and J ends, which lost 0 bases and 3 bases, there was a span of 12 bases. CDR1 MGHRA and CDR2 YSYEKL come from the germline V gene. In DNA form, the CDR3 reads TGCGCCAGCAGCCAAGATGCTAGCGTTGGCTACAATGAGCAGTTCTTC. Protein: CASSQDASVGYNEQFF.

The chain recombines TRBV7-9 with TRBJ1-1; 7 bases match TRBD1. Germline CDR1 is SEHNR and CDR2 is FQNEAQ (reference sequence). The CDR3 contains 15 residues. V dropped 4 bases and J dropped 3; count of bases not matched to a gene: 8. The DNA for the CDR3 is TGTGCCAGCAGCTCGGCTGGCAGGGGGGACACTGAAGCTTTCTTT. Translation: CASSSAGRGDTEAFF.

The chain carries TRBV28 and TRBJ1-5; no firm D call. The CDR3 contains 15 residues. Germline loops: CDR1 MDHEN, CDR2 SYDVKM. The V end lost 5 bases, the J end lost 0 bases, and 11 bases lay between the germline ends. CDR3 amino acids: CASSKSGNSNQPQHF. The DNA of the CDR3 is TGTGCCAGCAGTAAGTCGGGAAATAGCAATCAGCCCCAGCATTTT.

The V and J genes are TRBV24-1 and TRBJ2-3, with no clear D. The CDR3 has 12 amino acids. V was pared by 0 bases and J by 8 bases, with 5 bases between. In germline, CDR1 is KGHDR, CDR2 SFDVKD. CDR3 region: CATSDLPGTQYF. As DNA, the CDR3 is TGTGCCACCAGTGATTTGCCGGGTACGCAGTATTTT.

The chain is built from TRBV5-1 and TRBJ2-6, with TRBD2 as a possible D gene (5 bases). Germline CDR1 is SGHRS and CDR2 is YFSETQ. The ends were cut back, 1 base at V and 2 bases at J, with 7 bases in the middle. The CDR3 spans 15 residues. The CDR3 coding sequence is TGCGCCAGCAGCTTGTTGGGAGCTGGGGCCAACGTCCTGACTTTC. It is translated as CASSLLGAGANVLTF.

This chain connects TRBV7-9 to TRBJ1-1; D may be TRBD1 (5 bases). V was pared by 5 bases and J by 0 bases, with 16 bases between. The CDR3 is made up of 16 amino acids. The germline V gene encodes CDR1 SEHNR and CDR2 FQNEAQ (reference sequence). Written as DNA, the CDR3 is TGTGCCAGCAGCCCCCCCGGTACAGGACTGAACACTGAAGCTTTCTTT. This codes for CASSPPGTGLNTEAFF.

The table lists this clone with a few counts. The CDR3 nucleotides are TGTGCCAGTAGTATAGGCAGGGCTGGCTACACCTTC. As protein: CASSIGRAGYTF. The V and J genes are TRBV19 and TRBJ1-2, with D perhaps matching TRBD1 (5 bases). The length of the CDR3 is 12 residues. Per the germline V gene, CDR1 is LNHDA and CDR2 is SQIVND (reference sequence). Trimming cost V 1 base and J 7 bases, with 7 bases left between them.

The chain employs TRBV30 and TRBJ1-2, with TRBD1 matching 7 bases. The length of the CDR3 is 12 residues. With V trimmed by 2 bases and J by 5 bases, 2 bases remained unmatched. CDR1 GTSNPN and CDR2 SVGIG come from the germline V gene (reference sequence). CDR3 protein: CAWSWTGYGYTF. CDR3 DNA sequence: TGTGCCTGGAGTTGGACAGGATATGGCTACACCTTC.

The chain combines TRBV6-5 with TRBJ2-7, with D possibly matching TRBD1 (5 bases). The CDR3 loop spans 14 amino acids. Germline values: CDR1 MNHEY, CDR2 SVGAGI. Trimming removed 6 bases at V and 3 bases at J, with 15 bases between. The CDR3 is CASRKDTSFYEQYV. The CDR3 DNA reads as TGTGCCAGCAGGAAGGACACCAGCTTCTACGAGCAGTACGTC.

The V call is TRBV27, the J call TRBJ2-1, with 9 bases lining up with TRBD2. The CDR3 spans 19 residues. CDR1 is MNHEY, CDR2 SMNVEV, per germline (reference sequence). V lost 1 base, J lost 8 bases, and 18 bases stayed unmatched. CDR3 sequence: CASSLYPPNKVAGVYEQFF. For the CDR3, the DNA is TGTGCCAGCAGTTTATACCCTCCAAACAAAGTAGCGGGAGTGTATGAGCAGTTCTTC.

The chain links TRBV6-5 to TRBJ2-2, with TRBD1 matching 9 bases. The V and J ends lost 0 bases and 6 bases, in that order; junction bases with no gene match: 5. The CDR3 consists of 16 residues. Germline CDR1 MNHEY, CDR2 SVGAGI. CDR3 sequence: CASSYSGTGRPGELFF. CDR3 in DNA: TGTGCCAGCAGTTACTCAGGGACAGGGCGCCCCGGGGAGCTGTTTTTT.

The CDR3 region is CASSYFGQGTVQFF. CDR3 in DNA: TGTGCCAGCAGTTACTTCGGACAGGGGACCGTACAGTTCTTC. The J gene is TRBJ2-1, the V gene TRBV6-2 or TRBV6-3, with 9 bases identical to TRBD1. V lost 1 base to trimming and J lost 13 bases; unmatched junction nucleotides: 8. Germline-derived CDR1 and CDR2 are MNHEY and SVGEGT. This CDR3 has 14 amino acids.

J is TRBJ1-6 and V is TRBV3-1 (or the pseudogene TRBV3-2), with TRBD1 matching over 8 bases. Germline loops: CDR1 LGHDT, CDR2 YNNKEL (reference sequence). The CDR3 consists of 16 residues. V trimming: 4 bases; J trimming: 13 bases; junction bases outside the gene matches: 15. The CDR3 here is CASSPPGQALGVPLHF. In DNA, the CDR3 is TGTGCCAGCAGCCCCCCGGGACAGGCCCTCGGGGTGCCCCTCCACTTT.

This clone was seen a single time. The chain is built from TRBV27 and TRBJ2-1; D possibly corresponds to TRBD2 (5 bases). Germline CDR1 MNHEY, CDR2 SMNVEV (reference sequence). Trimming removed 3 bases at V and 4 bases at J, with 13 bases between. The CDR3 sequence is 15 residues long. CDR3 coding DNA: TGTGCCAGCAGTTTCAAACCCCGGGGTTACAATGAGCAGTTCTTC. Translation: CASSFKPRGYNEQFF.

The chain recombines TRBV19 with TRBJ1-3, with D possibly matching TRBD1 (5 bases). Germline values: CDR1 LNHDA, CDR2 SQIVND (reference sequence). V lost 6 bases to trimming and J lost 3 bases, with 15 bases between them. The length of the CDR3 is 15 residues. CDR3 DNA: TGTGCCAGTAGACCGGGAGGAGGGGTTGGAAACACCATATATTTT. Amino acid sequence: CASRPGGGVGNTIYF. The full variable domain, rest sourced from reference TRBV19 and TRBJ1-3, is DGGITQSPKYLFRKEGQNVTLSCEQNLNHDAMYWYRQDPGQGLRLIYYSQIVNDFQKGDIAEGYSVSREKKESFPLTVTSAQKNPTAFYLCASRPGGGVGNTIYFGEGSWLTVV.

The chain carries TRBV5-1 and TRBJ2-7; tentatively, D is TRBD2 (6 bases). This CDR3 is built from 16 residues. V was cut by 4 bases and J by 4 bases, with 21 bases left in between. In germline, CDR1 is SGHRS, CDR2 YFSETQ. The CDR3 sequence is CASSTGIPGVVYEQYF. DNA for the CDR3: TGCGCCAGCAGCACCGGCATCCCGGGAGTAGTGTACGAGCAGTACTTC. Combining the CDR3 with reference TRBV5-1 and TRBJ2-7 gives the whole variable domain KAGVTQTPRYLIKTRGQQVTLSCSPISGHRSVSWYQQTPGQGLQFLFEYFSETQRNKGNFPGRFSGRQFSNSRSEMNVSTLELGDSALYLCASSTGIPGVVYEQYFGPGTRLTVT.

The chain couples TRBV18 to TRBJ2-7, with a tentative D call TRBD2 (6 bases). CDR3 size: 15 residues. The germline V gene has CDR1 KGHSH and CDR2 LQKENI. Trimming removed 6 bases at V and 4 bases at J, with 19 bases between. The CDR3 protein is CASSGTWGLTYEQYF. CDR3 sequence (DNA): TGTGCCAGCTCCGGGACTTGGGGGTTAACTTACGAGCAGTACTTC.

V gene TRBV10-3 combines with J gene TRBJ1-1; a possible D gene is TRBD1 (5 bases). Germline-derived CDR1 and CDR2 are ENHRY and SYGVKD. There are 14 residues in the CDR3. V lost 0 bases and J 7 bases, leaving 12 bases between the germline ends. The CDR3 loop is CAISESIRTGEAFF. DNA for the CDR3: TGTGCCATCAGTGAGTCGATTAGAACAGGTGAAGCTTTCTTT.

The V call is TRBV30, the J call TRBJ1-5, with TRBD1 identical over 8 bases. The CDR3 is made up of 15 amino acids. From germline, CDR1 is GTSNPN and CDR2 SVGIG (reference sequence). J was trimmed by 6 bases and V by 2 bases; bases with no gene match: 9. The chain's CDR3 is CAWSIPGTGLQPQHF. The DNA for the CDR3 is TGTGCCTGGAGTATCCCCGGGACAGGTCTTCAGCCCCAGCATTTT.